The present T cell receptor (beta chain) was sequenced within a study of shared clonotypes between healthy human individuals. Study overall: There were three CD4 naive, three CD4 memory, two CD8 naive and one CD8 memory plates per donor.

Study outcomes and limitations: Rarefaction gave evidence that sorted-subset sequencing remained incomplete despite large depth. Across subsets, estimated richness was generally greater for naive than for memory populations.

Assay execution took place at the deep level. TCRdb's copy holds only in-frame clones and misses some; the assay was immunoSEQ multiplex PCR. The data show about 1 million clones, around 74% seen once. The germline V gene encodes CDR1 SGHTA and CDR2 FQGNSA. The CDR3 is 16 residues long. The J segment lost 5 bases and the V segment lost 5 bases, leaving 13 bases of the junction unmatched. A word on this clone: The antigen is undetermined.

This receptor was taken from a man between 18 and 29 years old in good health. This chain connects TRBV7-2 to TRBJ2-5; 8 nucleotides match TRBD2. The material sequenced was memory CD4+ T cells sorted from blood. Subset: CD45RA-negative fraction. CDR3 loop: CASSRAGAGGGETQYF. Here the CDR3 DNA reads TGTGCCAGCAGCCGCGCGGGGGCGGGAGGTGGGGAGACCCAGTACTTC.